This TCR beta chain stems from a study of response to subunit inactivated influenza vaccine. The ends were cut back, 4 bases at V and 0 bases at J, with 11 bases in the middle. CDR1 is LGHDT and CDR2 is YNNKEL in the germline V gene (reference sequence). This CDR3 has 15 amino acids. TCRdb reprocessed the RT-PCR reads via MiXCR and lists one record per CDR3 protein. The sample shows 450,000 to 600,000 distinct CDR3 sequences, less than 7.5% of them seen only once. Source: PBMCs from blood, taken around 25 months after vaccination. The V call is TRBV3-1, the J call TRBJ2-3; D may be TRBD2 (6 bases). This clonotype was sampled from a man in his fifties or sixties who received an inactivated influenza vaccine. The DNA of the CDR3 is TGTGCCAGCAGCCCAATGAGCGGGAGCACAGATACGCAGTATTTT. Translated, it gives CASSPMSGSTDTQYF.